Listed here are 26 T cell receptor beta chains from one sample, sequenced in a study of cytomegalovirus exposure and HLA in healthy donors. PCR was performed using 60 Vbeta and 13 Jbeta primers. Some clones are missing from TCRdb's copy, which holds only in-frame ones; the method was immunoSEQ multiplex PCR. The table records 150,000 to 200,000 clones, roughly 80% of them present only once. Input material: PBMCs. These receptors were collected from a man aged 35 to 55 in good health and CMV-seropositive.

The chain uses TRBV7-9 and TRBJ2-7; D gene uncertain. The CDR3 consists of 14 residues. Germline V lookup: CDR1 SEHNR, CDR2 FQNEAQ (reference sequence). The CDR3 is CFFCKQKAAYEQYF. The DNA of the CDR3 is TGTTTTTTTTGCAAGCAGAAGGCGGCATACGAGCAGTACTTC.

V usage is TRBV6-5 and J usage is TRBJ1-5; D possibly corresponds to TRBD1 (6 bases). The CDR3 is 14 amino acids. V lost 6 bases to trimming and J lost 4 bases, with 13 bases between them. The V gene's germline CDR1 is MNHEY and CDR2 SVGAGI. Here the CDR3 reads CASSLTTGNQPQHF. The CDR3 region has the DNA TGTGCCAGCAGCCTCACCACAGGGAATCAGCCCCAGCATTTT.

In nucleotides, the CDR3 is TGCGCCAGCAGTTCGGGACACCACTATGGCTACACCTTC. Translated: CASSSGHHYGYTF. The rearrangement uses TRBV10-2 and TRBJ1-2; the D gene is possibly TRBD1 (6 bases). Germline V gene sequence: CDR1 WSHSY, CDR2 SAAADI. The germline V and J ends were trimmed by 5 bases and 3 bases, with 10 bases remaining between them. CDR3 length: 13 residues.

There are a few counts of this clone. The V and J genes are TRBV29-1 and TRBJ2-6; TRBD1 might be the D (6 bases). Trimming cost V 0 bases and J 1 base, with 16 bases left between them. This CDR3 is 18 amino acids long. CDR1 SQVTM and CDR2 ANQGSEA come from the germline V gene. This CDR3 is CSVEDLRTAFSGANVLTF. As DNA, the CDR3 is TGCAGCGTTGAAGATCTTAGGACAGCTTTTTCTGGGGCCAACGTCCTGACTTTC.

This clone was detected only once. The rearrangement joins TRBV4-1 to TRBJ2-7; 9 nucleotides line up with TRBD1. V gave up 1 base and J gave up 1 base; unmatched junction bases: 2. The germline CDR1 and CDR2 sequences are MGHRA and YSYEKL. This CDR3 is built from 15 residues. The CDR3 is CASSQGQGGSYEQYF. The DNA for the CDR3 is TGCGCCAGCAGCCAAGGACAGGGGGGTTCCTACGAGCAGTACTTC.

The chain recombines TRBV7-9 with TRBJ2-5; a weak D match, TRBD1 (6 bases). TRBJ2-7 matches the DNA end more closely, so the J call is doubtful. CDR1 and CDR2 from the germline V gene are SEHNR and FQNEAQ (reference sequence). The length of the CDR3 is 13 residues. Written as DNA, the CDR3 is TGTGCCAGCCGGGGCAGGGGTGAATACGAGCAGTACTTC. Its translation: CASRGRGEYEQYF.

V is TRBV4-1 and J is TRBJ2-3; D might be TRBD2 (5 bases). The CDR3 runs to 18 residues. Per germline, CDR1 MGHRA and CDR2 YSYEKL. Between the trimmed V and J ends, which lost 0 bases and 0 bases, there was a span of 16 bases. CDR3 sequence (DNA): TGCGCCAGCAGCCAAGATTTGAGGAGGAGGTCTAGCACAGATACGCAGTATTTT. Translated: CASSQDLRRRSSTDTQYF.

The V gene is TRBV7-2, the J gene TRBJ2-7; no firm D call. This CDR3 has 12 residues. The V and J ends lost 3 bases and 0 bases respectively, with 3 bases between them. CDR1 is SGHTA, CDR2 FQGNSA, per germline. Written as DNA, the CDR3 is TGTGCCAGCAGCTTCCTCTCCTACGAGCAGTACTTC. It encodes CASSFLSYEQYF.

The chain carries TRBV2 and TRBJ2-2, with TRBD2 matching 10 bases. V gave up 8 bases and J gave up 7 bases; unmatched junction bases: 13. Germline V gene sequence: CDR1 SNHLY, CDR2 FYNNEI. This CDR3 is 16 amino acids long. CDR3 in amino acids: CASLKESGGAFGELFF. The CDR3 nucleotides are TGTGCCAGCCTTAAAGAGAGCGGGGGGGCCTTCGGGGAGCTGTTTTTT.

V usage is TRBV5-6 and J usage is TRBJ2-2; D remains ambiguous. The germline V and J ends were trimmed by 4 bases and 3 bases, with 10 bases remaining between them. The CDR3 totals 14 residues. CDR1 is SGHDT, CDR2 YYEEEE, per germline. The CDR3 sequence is CASSKTPDTGELFF. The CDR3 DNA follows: TGTGCCAGCAGCAAGACTCCAGACACCGGGGAGCTGTTTTTT.

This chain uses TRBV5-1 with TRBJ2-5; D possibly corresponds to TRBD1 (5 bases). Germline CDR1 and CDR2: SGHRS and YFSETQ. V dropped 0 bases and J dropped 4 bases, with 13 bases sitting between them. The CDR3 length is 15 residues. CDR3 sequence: CASSLVAQQGETQYF. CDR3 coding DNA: TGCGCCAGCAGCTTGGTGGCCCAGCAGGGAGAGACCCAGTACTTC.

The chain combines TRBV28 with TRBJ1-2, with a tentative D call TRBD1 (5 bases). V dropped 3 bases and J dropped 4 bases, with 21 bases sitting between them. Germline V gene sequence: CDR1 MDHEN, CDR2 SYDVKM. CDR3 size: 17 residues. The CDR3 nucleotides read TGTGCCAGCAGTTTCCACGACCGGACCCGGAGGGGCTATGGCTACACCTTC. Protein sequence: CASSFHDRTRRGYGYTF.

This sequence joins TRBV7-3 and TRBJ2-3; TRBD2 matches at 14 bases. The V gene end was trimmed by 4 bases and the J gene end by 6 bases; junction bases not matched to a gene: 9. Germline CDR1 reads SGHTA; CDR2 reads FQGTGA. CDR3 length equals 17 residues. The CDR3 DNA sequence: TGTGCCAGCAGCTACACGGGACTAGCGGGAGTAGCGGATACGCAGTATTTT. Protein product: CASSYTGLAGVADTQYF.

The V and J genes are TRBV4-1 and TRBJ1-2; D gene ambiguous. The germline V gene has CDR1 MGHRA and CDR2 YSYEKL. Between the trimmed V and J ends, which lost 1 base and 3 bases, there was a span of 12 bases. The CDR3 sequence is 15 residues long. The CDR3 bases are TGCGCCAGCAGCCAAGTTGCCCAGACTCACTATGGCTACACCTTC. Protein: CASSQVAQTHYGYTF.

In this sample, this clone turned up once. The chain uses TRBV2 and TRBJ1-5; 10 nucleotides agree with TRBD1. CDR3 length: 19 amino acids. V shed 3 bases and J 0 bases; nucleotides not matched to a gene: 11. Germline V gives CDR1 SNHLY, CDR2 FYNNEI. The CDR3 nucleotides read TGTGCCAGCAGTGACCGCCGGGACAGGGGCGGTTATAGCAATCAGCCCCAGCATTTT. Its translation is CASSDRRDRGGYSNQPQHF.

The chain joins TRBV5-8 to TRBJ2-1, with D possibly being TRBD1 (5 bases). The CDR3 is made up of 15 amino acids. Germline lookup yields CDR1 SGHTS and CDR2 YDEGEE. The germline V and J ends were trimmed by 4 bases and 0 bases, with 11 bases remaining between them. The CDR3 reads CASSPTEYSYNEQFF. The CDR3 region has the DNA TGTGCCAGCAGCCCGACAGAATACTCCTACAATGAGCAGTTCTTC.

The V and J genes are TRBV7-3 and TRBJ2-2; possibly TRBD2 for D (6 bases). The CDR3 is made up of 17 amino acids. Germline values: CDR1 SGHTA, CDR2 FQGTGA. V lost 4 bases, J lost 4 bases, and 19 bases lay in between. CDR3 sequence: CASSSDPAGPGTGELFF. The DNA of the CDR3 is TGTGCCAGCAGCTCGGACCCGGCGGGGCCGGGCACCGGGGAGCTGTTTTTT.

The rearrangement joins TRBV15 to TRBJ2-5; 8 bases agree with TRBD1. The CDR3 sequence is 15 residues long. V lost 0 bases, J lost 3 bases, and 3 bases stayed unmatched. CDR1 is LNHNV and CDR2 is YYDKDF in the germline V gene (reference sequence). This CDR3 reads CATSRDRGQEETQYF. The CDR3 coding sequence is TGTGCCACCAGCAGAGATAGGGGACAGGAAGAGACCCAGTACTTC.

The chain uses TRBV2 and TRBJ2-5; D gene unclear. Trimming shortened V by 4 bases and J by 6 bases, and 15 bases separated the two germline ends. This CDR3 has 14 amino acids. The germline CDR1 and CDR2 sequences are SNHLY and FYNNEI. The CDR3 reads CASSGLVLTKTQYF. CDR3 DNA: TGTGCCAGCAGTGGCTTGGTCTTAACAAAGACCCAGTACTTC. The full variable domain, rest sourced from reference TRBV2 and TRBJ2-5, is EPEVTQTPSHQVTQMGQEVILRCVPISNHLYFYWYRQILGQKVEFLVSFYNNEISEKSEIFDDQFSVERPDGSNFTLKIRSTKLEDSAMYFCASSGLVLTKTQYFGPGTRLLVL.

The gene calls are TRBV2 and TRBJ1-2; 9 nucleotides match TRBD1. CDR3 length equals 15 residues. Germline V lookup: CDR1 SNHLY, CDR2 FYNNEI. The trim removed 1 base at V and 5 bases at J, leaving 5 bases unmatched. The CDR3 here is CASSEVTGGGYGYTF. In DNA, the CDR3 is TGTGCCAGCAGTGAAGTAACAGGGGGCGGTTATGGCTACACCTTC.

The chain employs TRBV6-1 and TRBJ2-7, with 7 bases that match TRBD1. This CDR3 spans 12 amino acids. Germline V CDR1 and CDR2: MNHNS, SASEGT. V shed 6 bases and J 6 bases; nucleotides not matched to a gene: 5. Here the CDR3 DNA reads TGTGCCAGCAGCGGGACAGTTGTCGAGCAGTACTTC. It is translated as CASSGTVVEQYF.

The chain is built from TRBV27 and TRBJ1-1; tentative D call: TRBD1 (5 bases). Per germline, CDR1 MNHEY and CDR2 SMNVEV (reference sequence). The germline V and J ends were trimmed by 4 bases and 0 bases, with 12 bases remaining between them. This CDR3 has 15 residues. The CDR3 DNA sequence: TGTGCCAGCAGTTCCCCAGGGCAGGTGAACACTGAAGCTTTCTTT. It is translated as CASSSPGQVNTEAFF.

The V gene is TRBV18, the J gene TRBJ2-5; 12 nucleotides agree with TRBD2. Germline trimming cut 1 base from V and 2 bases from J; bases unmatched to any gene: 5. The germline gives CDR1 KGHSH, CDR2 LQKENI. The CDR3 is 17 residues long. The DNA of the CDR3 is TGTGCCAGCTCACCACTGGGCGGACTAGCGGGGCAAGAGACCCAGTACTTC. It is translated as CASSPLGGLAGQETQYF.

The CDR3: CAWRRQPTDTQYF. The CDR3 nucleotides read TGTGCCTGGAGAAGACAGCCCACAGATACGCAGTATTTT. This chain joins TRBV30 and TRBJ2-3, with a possible D match to TRBD1 (5 bases). The CDR3 consists of 13 residues. Trimming removed 3 bases from V and 2 bases from J, with 9 bases in between. The germline CDR1 and CDR2 sequences are GTSNPN and SVGIG (reference sequence).

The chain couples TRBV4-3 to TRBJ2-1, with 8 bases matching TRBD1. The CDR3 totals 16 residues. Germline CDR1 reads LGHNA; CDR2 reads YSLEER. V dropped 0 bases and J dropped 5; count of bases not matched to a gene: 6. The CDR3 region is CASSQDLQGADNEQFF. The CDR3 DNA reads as TGCGCCAGCAGCCAAGATTTGCAGGGGGCAGACAATGAGCAGTTCTTC.

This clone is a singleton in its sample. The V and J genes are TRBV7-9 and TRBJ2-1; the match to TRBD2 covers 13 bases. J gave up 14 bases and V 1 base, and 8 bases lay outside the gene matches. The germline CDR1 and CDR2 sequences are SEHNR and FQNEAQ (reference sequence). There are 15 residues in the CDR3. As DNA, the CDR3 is TGTGCCAGCAGCTTAGGTGGGACTAGCGGGGCCCACAAGTTCTTC. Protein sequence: CASSLGGTSGAHKFF.